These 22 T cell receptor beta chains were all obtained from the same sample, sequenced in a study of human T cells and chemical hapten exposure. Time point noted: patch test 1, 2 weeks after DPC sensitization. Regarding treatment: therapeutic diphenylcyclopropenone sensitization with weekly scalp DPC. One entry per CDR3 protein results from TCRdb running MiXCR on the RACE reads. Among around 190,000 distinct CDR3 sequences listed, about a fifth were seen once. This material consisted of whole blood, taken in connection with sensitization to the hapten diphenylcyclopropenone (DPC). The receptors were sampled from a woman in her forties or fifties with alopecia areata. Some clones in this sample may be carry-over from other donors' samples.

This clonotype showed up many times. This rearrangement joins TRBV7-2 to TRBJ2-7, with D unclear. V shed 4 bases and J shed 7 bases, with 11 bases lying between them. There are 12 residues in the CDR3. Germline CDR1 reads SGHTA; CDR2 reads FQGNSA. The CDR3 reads CASSSRPREQYF. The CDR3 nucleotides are TGTGCCAGCAGCTCGCGCCCGCGGGAGCAGTACTTC.

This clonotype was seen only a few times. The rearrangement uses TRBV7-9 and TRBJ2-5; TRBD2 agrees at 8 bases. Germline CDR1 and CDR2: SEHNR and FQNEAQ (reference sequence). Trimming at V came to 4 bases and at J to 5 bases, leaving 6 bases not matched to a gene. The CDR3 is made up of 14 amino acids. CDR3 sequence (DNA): TGTGCCAGCAGCTCCGGACTAGCCTGGGAGACCCAGTACTTC. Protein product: CASSSGLAWETQYF.

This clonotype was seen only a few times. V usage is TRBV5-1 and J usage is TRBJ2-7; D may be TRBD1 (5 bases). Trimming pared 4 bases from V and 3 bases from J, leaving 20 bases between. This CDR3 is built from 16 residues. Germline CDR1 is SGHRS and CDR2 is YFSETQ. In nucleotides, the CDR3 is TGCGCCAGCAGCCAGAGATCGCCAGGGTATAGCTACGAGCAGTACTTC. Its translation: CASSQRSPGYSYEQYF.

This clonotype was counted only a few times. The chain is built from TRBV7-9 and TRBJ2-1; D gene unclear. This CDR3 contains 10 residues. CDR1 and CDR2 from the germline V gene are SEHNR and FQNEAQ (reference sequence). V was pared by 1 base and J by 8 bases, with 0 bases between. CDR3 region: CASSLDEQFF. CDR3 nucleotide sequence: TGTGCCAGCAGCTTAGATGAGCAGTTCTTC.

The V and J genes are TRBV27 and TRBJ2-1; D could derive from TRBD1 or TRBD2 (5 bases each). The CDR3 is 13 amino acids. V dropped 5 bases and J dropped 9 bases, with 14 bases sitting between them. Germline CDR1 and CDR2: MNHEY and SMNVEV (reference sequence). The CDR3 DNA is TGTGCCAGCAGTCACCCTTCTGGGGGTGAGCAGTTCTTC. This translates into CASSHPSGGEQFF.

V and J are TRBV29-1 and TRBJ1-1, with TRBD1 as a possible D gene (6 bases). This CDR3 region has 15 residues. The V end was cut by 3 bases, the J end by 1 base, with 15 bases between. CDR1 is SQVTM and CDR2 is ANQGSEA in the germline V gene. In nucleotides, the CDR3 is TGCAGCGTTGAGGTTAGGGGGGTGACGAACACTGAAGCTTTCTTT. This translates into CSVEVRGVTNTEAFF.

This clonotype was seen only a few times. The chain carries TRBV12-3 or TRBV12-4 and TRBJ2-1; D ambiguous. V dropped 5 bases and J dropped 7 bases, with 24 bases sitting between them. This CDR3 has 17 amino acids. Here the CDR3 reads CASSTSPRVGVLNEQFF. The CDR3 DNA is TGTGCCAGCAGTACGAGTCCGCGAGTGGGCGTTTTGAATGAGCAGTTCTTC.

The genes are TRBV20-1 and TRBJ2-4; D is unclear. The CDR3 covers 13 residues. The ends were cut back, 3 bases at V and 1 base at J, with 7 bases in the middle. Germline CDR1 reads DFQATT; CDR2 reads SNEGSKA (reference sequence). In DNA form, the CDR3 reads TGCAGTGCTAGCCCCGGGGCCAAAAACATTCAGTACTTC. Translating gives CSASPGAKNIQYF.

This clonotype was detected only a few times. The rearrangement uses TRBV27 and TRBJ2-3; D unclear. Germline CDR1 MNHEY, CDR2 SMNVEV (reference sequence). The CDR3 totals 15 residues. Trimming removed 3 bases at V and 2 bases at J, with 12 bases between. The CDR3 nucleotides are TGTGCCAGCAGTTTTTATCCGAGAGCCACAGATACGCAGTATTTT. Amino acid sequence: CASSFYPRATDTQYF.

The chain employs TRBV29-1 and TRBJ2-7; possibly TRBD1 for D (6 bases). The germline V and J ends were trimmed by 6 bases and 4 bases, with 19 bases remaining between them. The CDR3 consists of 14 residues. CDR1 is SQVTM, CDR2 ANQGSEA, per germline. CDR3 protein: CSVTTGHTIYEQYF. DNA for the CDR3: TGCAGCGTGACCACGGGACATACTATATACGAGCAGTACTTC.

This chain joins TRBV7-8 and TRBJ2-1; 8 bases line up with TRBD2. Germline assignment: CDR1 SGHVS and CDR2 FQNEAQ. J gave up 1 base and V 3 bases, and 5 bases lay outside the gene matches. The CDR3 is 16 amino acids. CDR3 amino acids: CASSFLAGPSYNEQFF. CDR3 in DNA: TGTGCCAGCAGCTTTCTAGCGGGTCCGTCCTACAATGAGCAGTTCTTC.

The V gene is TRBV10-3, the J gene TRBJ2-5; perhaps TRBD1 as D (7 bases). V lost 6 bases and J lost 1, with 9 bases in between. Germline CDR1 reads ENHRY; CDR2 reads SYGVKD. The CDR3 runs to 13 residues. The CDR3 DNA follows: TGTGCCATCAGCCAGGGGGGCCAAGAGACCCAGTACTTC. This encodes CAISQGGQETQYF.

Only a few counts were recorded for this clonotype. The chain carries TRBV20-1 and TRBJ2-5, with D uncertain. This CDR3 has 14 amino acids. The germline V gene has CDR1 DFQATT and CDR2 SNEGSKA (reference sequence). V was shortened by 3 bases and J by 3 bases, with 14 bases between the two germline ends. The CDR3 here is CSARSVRAEETQYF. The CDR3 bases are TGCAGTGCTAGGTCTGTTAGGGCTGAAGAGACCCAGTACTTC.

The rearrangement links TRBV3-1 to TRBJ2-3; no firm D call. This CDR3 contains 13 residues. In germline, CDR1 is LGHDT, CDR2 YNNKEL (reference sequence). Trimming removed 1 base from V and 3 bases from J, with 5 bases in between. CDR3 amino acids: CASSQATTDTQYF. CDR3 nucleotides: TGTGCCAGCAGCCAAGCAACGACAGATACGCAGTATTTT.

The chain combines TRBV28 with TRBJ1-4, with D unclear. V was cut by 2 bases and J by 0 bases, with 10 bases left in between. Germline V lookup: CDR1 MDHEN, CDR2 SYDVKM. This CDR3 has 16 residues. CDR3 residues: CASSLRTEATNEKLFF. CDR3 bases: TGTGCCAGCAGTTTAAGGACGGAAGCAACTAATGAAAAACTGTTTTTT.

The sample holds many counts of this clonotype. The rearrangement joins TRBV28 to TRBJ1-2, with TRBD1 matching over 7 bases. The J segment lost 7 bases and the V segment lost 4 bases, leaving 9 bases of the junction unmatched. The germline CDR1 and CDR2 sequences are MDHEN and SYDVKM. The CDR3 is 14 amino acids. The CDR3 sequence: CASSSHRGVSGYTF. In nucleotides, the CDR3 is TGTGCCAGCAGTTCGCACAGGGGAGTCTCTGGCTACACCTTC.

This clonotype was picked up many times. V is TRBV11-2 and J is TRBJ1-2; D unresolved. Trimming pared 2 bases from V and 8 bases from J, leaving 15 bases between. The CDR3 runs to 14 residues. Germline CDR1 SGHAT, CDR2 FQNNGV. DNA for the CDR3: TGTGCCAGCAGCTTAACGGCGCAGGTAGAAGGCTACACCTTC. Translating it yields CASSLTAQVEGYTF.

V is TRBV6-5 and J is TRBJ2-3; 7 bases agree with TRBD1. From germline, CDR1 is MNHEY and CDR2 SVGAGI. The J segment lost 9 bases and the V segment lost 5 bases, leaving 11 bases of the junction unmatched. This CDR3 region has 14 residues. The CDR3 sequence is CASSPRDPRGTQYF. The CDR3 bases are TGTGCCAGCAGTCCCAGGGACCCCAGGGGGACGCAGTATTTT.

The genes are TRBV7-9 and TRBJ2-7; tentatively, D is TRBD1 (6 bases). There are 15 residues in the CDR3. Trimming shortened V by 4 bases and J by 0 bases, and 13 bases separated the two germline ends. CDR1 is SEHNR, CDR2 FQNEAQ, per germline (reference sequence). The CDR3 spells CASSSGQTSSYEQYF. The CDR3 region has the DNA TGTGCCAGCAGCTCTGGACAGACGAGCTCCTACGAGCAGTACTTC. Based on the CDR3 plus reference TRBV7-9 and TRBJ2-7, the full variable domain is DTGVSQNPRHKITKRGQNVTFRCDPISEHNRLYWYRQTLGQGPEFLTYFQNEAQLEKSRLLSDRFSAERPKGSFSTLEIQRTEQGDSAMYLCASSSGQTSSYEQYFGPGTRLTVT.

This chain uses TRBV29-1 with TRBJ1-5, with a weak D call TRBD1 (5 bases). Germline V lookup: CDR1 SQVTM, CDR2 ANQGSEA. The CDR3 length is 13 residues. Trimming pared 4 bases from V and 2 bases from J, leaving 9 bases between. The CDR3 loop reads CSVGGVGNQPQHF. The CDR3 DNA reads TGCAGCGTTGGGGGGGTCGGCAATCAGCCCCAGCATTTT.

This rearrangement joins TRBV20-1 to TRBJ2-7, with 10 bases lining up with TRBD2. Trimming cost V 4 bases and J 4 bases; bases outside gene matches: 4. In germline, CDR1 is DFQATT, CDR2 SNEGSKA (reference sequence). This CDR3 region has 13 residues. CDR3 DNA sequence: TGCAGTGCTAACGGACTAGCGGATTACGAGCAGTACTTC. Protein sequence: CSANGLADYEQYF.

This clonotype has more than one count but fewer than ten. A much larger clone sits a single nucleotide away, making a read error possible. The CDR3: CSVLDRGACGYTF. CDR3 coding DNA: TGCAGTGTTTTGGACAGGGGGGCGTGTGGCTACACCTTC. The chain carries TRBV20-1 and TRBJ1-2; 10 positions agree with TRBD1. CDR1 is DFQATT, CDR2 SNEGSKA, per germline (reference sequence). CDR3 length: 13 amino acids. Trimming took 7 bases from V and 7 from J; bases not matched to a gene: 9.